These T cell receptor beta chains were read from a single sample in a study of blood T cells in healthy people across ages. TCRdb used MiXCR to reprocess the 5' RACE reads, holding one entry per CDR3 protein. The sample shows 650,000 or so distinct CDR3 sequences, around 52% of them seen only once. Source material: blood. Receptor source: a woman older than 75 in good health. CDR3s include the opening cysteine and the closing phenylalanine or tryptophan. The D gene is left open where the match is weak. Rows give clone size only sometimes, using once, few, many, or a class for an expanded clone.

V gene	D gene	clone size	J gene	CDR3 protein	CDR3 DNA
TRBV9	TRBD1	few	TRBJ2-4	CASSVTGRIGEQYF	TGTGCCAGCAGCGTGACAGGGCGGATAGGGGAGCAGTACTTC
TRBV29-1	.	.	TRBJ2-6	CSVAHGNSGANVLTF	TGCAGCGTTGCGCACGGGAACTCTGGGGCCAACGTCCTGACTTTC
TRBV7-8	.	few	TRBJ1-5	CASSWGQVQPQHF	TGTGCCAGCAGCTGGGGGCAGGTACAGCCCCAGCATTTT
TRBV12-5	.	.	TRBJ2-7	CACAGQLSYEQYF	TGTGCTTGTGCGGGGCAGCTCTCCTACGAGCAGTACTTC
TRBV6-1	.	few	TRBJ2-1	CASSPTPTGSSYNEQFF	TGTGCCAGCAGTCCCACACCCACAGGGAGCTCCTACAATGAGCAGTTCTTC
TRBV20-1	.	.	TRBJ2-7	CSALGGTGTYEQYF	TGCAGTGCACTCGGCGGGACTGGAACCTACGAGCAGTACTTC
TRBV12-3/TRBV12-4	TRBD2	many	TRBJ2-1	CASSLTSGGIDEQFF	TGTGCCAGCAGTTTGACTAGCGGGGGGATTGATGAGCAGTTCTTC
TRBV28	.	few	TRBJ2-3	CAILPGHKSTDTQYF	TGTGCCATCCTACCGGGACATAAGAGCACAGATACGCAGTATTTT
TRBV7-6	.	.	TRBJ2-3	CASSSAALRTDTQYF	TGTGCCAGCAGCTCCGCAGCACTACGCACAGATACGCAGTATTTT
TRBV24-1	.	few	TRBJ2-1	CATSGAHYNEQFF	TGTGCCACCAGTGGTGCTCACTACAATGAGCAGTTCTTC
TRBV6-1	.	few	TRBJ1-5	CASSEWGGQPQHF	TGTGCCAGCAGTGAATGGGGGGGGCAGCCCCAGCATTTT
TRBV20-1	TRBD2	once	TRBJ2-7	CSAYLGLGRYEQYF	TGCAGTGCCTACCTGGGACTAGGCCGTTACGAGCAGTACTTC
TRBV7-9	TRBD1	.	TRBJ2-7	CASSLISGTGFSYEQYF	TGTGCCAGCAGCTTAATTTCTGGGACAGGGTTTTCCTACGAGCAGTACTTC
TRBV7-6	TRBD1	.	TRBJ2-7	CASSLGPGQSSREQYF	TGTGCCAGCAGCTTAGGACCGGGACAGAGTTCTAGGGAGCAGTACTTC
TRBV20-1	.	many	TRBJ1-4	CSVGQGNEKLFF	TGCAGTGTCGGGCAGGGGAATGAAAAACTGTTTTTT
TRBV7-3	TRBD1	many	TRBJ2-1	CASGEGTGVYNEQFF	TGTGCCAGCGGCGAAGGGACAGGAGTTTACAATGAGCAGTTCTTC
TRBV5-1	.	many	TRBJ2-5	CASSVQGQETQYF	TGCGCCAGCAGCGTACAGGGACAAGAGACCCAGTACTTC
TRBV4-1	.	few	TRBJ2-5	CASSQDERRLQETQYF	TGCGCCAGCAGCCAAGATGAGAGGCGTCTCCAAGAGACCCAGTACTTC
TRBV11-2	TRBD2	.	TRBJ2-2	CASSLSPGGFTGELFF	TGTGCCAGCAGCTTATCCCCGGGAGGATTCACCGGGGAGCTGTTTTTT
TRBV7-2	TRBD2	.	TRBJ2-1	CASSTPGTSGGWTYNEQFF	TGTGCCAGCAGCACTCCCGGGACTAGCGGGGGGTGGACCTACAATGAGCAGTTCTTC
TRBV25-1	TRBD2	.	TRBJ2-5	CASSESIRGGQETQYF	TGTGCCAGCAGTGAATCGATACGGGGGGGCCAAGAGACCCAGTACTTC
TRBV5-1	.	many	TRBJ2-1	CASSSDTEQFF	TGCGCCAGCAGCTCAGACACTGAGCAGTTCTTC
TRBV20-1	.	many	TRBJ2-5	CSVRKSGLQETQYF	TGCAGTGTTAGGAAATCGGGACTTCAAGAGACCCAGTACTTC
TRBV12-3/TRBV12-4	TRBD1	.	TRBJ2-5	CASSPGTGGRQTQYF	TGTGCCAGCAGTCCCGGGACAGGGGGCCGTCAGACCCAGTACTTC
TRBV3-1	.	.	TRBJ2-3	CASSQEGEGVSTDTQYF	TGTGCCAGCAGCCAAGAAGGGGAGGGGGTGAGCACAGATACGCAGTATTTT